This T cell receptor beta chain was recorded in a study of blood T cell repertoires in COVID-19. Across the study: T cells, B-cell-depleted T cells, or PBMCs supplied cDNA or gDNA.

Participants came from fewer than 25 US areas, aged roughly 18 to 89 years. Participants had their cohort set by participant-reported clinical history. The data were produced by immunoSEQ multiplex PCR, yet TCRdb's version contains in-frame clones alone and is incomplete. The table lists 150,000 to 250,000 clones, approximately 83% of them singletons, with approximately 7.6% in the top ten. CDR1 LNHDA and CDR2 SQIVND come from the germline V gene (reference sequence). V was clipped by 5 bases and J by 0 bases, with 16 bases between them. The CDR3 totals 16 residues. This receptor was obtained from a man aged 35-49 years who had recovered from COVID-19. This chain links TRBV19 with TRBJ1-2; no clear D. The sequenced sample consisted of PBMCs or T cells enriched from blood (not recorded which). CDR3 in DNA: TGTGCCAGTAGTCCCCGAAGAGAACCCGCTAACTATGGCTACACCTTC. Translated, it gives CASSPRREPANYGYTF.